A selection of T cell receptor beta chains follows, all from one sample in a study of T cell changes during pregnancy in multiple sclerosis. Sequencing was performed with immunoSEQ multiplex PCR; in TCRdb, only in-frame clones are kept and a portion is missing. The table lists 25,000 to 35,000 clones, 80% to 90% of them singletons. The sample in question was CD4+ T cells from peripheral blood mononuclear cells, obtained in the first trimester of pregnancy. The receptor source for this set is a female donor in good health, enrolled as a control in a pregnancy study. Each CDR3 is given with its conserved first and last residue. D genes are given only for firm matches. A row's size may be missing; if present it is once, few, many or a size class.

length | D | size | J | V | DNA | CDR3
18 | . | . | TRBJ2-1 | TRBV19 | TGTGCCAGTAGTACCTGGACCGCACCAGGGGAATCCTACAATGAGCAGTTCTTC | CASSTWTAPGESYNEQFF
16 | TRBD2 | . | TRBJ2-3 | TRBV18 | TGTGCCAGCGCAAAGGGACTAGCGGGAGTAGGGAATACGCAGTATTTT | CASAKGLAGVGNTQYF
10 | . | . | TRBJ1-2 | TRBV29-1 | TGCAGCGTTGAAACGGGAGGCTACACCTTC | CSVETGGYTF
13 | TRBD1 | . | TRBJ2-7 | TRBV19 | TGTGCCAGTAGTATAGCAGGGGGCGACGAGCAGTACTTC | CASSIAGGDEQYF
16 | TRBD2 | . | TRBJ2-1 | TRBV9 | TGTGCCAGCAGCCCCCGGACTAGCGGGATATACAATGAGCAGTTCTTC | CASSPRTSGIYNEQFF
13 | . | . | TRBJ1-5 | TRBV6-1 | TGTGCCAGCAGGTCCACAGGGAACCAGCCCCAGCATTTT | CASRSTGNQPQHF
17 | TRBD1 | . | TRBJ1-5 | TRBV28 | TGTGCCAGCAGTCTAACCCCACTAACGACAGGGAATCAGCCCCAGCATTTT | CASSLTPLTTGNQPQHF
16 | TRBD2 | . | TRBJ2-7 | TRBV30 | TGTGCCTGGAGTGTATTAGCGGGAGTTGGGTACTACGAGCAGTACTTC | CAWSVLAGVGYYEQYF
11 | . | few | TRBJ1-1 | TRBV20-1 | TGCAGTGCTGAGACAGGAACCGAAGCTTTCTTT | CSAETGTEAFF
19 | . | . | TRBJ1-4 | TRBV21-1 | TGTGCCAGCAGCAAGACACAGGGTAGAAGGTGTATGACTAATGAAAAACTGTTTTTT | CASSKTQGRRCMTNEKLFF
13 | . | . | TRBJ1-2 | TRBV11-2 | TGTGCCAGCAGCTCCCGGGGCGGGGAAGGCTACACCTTC | CASSSRGGEGYTF
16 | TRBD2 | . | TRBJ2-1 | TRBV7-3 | TGTGCCAGCAGCCGGATAGCGGGAGGGTTGGCCAATGAGCAGTTCTTC | CASSRIAGGLANEQFF
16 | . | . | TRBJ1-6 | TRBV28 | TGTGCCAGCAGTAAATTTACGTCGGGGAGTAATTCACCCCTCCACTTT | CASSKFTSGSNSPLHF
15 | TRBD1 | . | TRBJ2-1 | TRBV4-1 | TGCGCCAGCAGCAGTCCGGGACAGGGGGCCAATGAGCAGTTCTTC | CASSSPGQGANEQFF
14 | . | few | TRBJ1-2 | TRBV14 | TGTGCCAGCAGCCAAGATCTCCAGAACTATGGCTACACCTTC | CASSQDLQNYGYTF
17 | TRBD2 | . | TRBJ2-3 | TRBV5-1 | TGCGCCAGCAGCTTGGCCGCTAGCGGGATTAGCACAGATACGCAGTATTTT | CASSLAASGISTDTQYF
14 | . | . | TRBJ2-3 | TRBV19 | TGTGCCAGTAGACCTGCAGGGGCCACAGATACGCAGTATTTT | CASRPAGATDTQYF
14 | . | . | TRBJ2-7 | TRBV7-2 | TGTGCCAGCAGCTTAGGGGCGAGCTCCTACGAGCAGTACTTC | CASSLGASSYEQYF
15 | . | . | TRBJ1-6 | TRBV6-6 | TGTGCCAGCAGTCCCACCGGTAGGGAGATTTCACCCCTCCACTTT | CASSPTGREISPLHF
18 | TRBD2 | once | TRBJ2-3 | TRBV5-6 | TGTGCCAGCAGCTTGGTCGTAGCGGGAGGATACAGCACAGATACGCAGTATTTT | CASSLVVAGGYSTDTQYF
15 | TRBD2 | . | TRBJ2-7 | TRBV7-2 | TGTGCCAGCAGCTTAGGTAGCGGGGCCGTCTACGAGCAGTACTTC | CASSLGSGAVYEQYF
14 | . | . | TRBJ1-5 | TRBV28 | TGTGCCAGCAGTTTACCCCACCAGAATCAGCCCCAGCATTTT | CASSLPHQNQPQHF
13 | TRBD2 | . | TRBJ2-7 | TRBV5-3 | TGTGCCAGAAGCAGTAGCGGGAGCTACGAGCAGTACTTC | CARSSSGSYEQYF
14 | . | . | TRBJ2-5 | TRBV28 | TGTGCCAGCAGTTTATTAAAGGGGCGGGAGACCCAGTACTTC | CASSLLKGRETQYF
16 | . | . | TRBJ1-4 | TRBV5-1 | TGCGCCAGCAGCTTCACAGGAACCAGGACCCCAGAAAAACTGTTTTTT | CASSFTGTRTPEKLFF
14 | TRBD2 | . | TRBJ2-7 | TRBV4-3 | TGCGCCAGCAGCCCCGGACTAGGTTACTACGAGCAGTACTTC | CASSPGLGYYEQYF
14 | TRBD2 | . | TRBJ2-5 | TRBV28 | TGTGCCAGCAGGTCCGGGACTAGAGAAGAGACCCAGTACTTC | CASRSGTREETQYF
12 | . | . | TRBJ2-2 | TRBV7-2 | TGTGCCAGCAGCCGGGACACCGGGGAGCTGTTTTTT | CASSRDTGELFF
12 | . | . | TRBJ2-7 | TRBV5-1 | TGCGCCAGCAGCCAGGGGCGCGGCGAGCAGTACTTC | CASSQGRGEQYF
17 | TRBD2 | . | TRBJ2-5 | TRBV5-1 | TGCGCCAGCAGGGGGAGTAGCGGGGACCCCGCCCAAGAGACCCAGTACTTC | CASRGSSGDPAQETQYF
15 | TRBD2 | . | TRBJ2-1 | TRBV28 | TGTGCCAGCAGCAAGGGACTAGCGGAAAACAATGAGCAGTTCTTC | CASSKGLAENNEQFF
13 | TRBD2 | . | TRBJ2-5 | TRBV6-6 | TGTGCCAGCAGTGGCCGGGGGGGCCAGACCCAGTACTTC | CASSGRGGQTQYF
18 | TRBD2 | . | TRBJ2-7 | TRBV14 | TGTGCCAGCAGCCACCGAATCGGGACTAGCGGTGTTGTCTACGAGCAGTACTTC | CASSHRIGTSGVVYEQYF
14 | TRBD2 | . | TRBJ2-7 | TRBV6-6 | TGTGCCAGCAGTTACTCGAGGCGGGAGGACGAGCAGTACTTC | CASSYSRREDEQYF
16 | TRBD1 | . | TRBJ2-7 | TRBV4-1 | TGCGCCAGCAGCCAAATACCTGGACAGGGTGTTTACGAGCAGTACTTC | CASSQIPGQGVYEQYF
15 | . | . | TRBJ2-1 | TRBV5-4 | TGTGCCAGCAGCTTATCCGCCGCGACTAGCAATGAGCAGTTCTTC | CASSLSAATSNEQFF
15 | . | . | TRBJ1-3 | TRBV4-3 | TGCGCCAGCAGCCAAGAACAGTTCTCTGGAAACACCATATATTTT | CASSQEQFSGNTIYF